This T cell receptor beta chain was sequenced for a study of shared T cell receptors in the human thymus. Profiled with immunoSEQ multiplex PCR; TCRdb holds only in-frame clones, not every one. Of about 660,000 clones in the sample, approximately 87% are singletons; the top ten hold around 0.0099%. V shed 0 bases and J shed 6 bases, with 30 bases lying between them. Per germline, CDR1 LGHNA and CDR2 YSLEER. CDR3 length equals 21 residues. The same data also contributed to another study, on human thymus T cells. This second study notes: During corrective heart surgery, resections were taken, and the thymus tissue came from them. A high degree of thymic repertoire overlap among unrelated individuals was reported in related research.

Sequencing was performed on thymocytes. This clonotype was obtained from a boy in the first two years of life with a congenital heart defect. This chain links TRBV4-3 with TRBJ2-1; D possibly corresponds to TRBD2 (5 bases). The CDR3 loop reads CASSQDSNSAFVGCSLNEQFF. Written as DNA, the CDR3 is TGCGCCAGCAGCCAAGATTCAAATAGCGCTTTTGTGGGGTGTAGTCTCAATGAGCAGTTCTTC.